The clone carrying this TCR beta chain has a count of ten or more. MiXCR, run by TCRdb on the 5' RACE reads, gives a single entry per CDR3 protein. The data show tens of thousands of distinct CDR3 sequences, with 6.5% to 7.5% seen just once and around 5% held by the top ten. V lost 5 bases and J 6 bases, leaving 8 bases between the germline ends. CDR1 DFQATT and CDR2 SNEGSKA come from the germline V gene (reference sequence). This CDR3 is 11 amino acids long. These data are taken from a study of neurological immune-mediated disorders. The sequence came from a man aged 45-60 years in good health. Source material: CD4+ T cells from blood. V and J are TRBV20-1 and TRBJ2-1; D uncertain. CDR3 residues: CSAPVGNEQFF. For the CDR3, the DNA is TGCAGTGCTCCTGTGGGCAATGAGCAGTTCTTC.